These T cell receptor beta chains were read from a single sample in a study of regulatory T cells in long-lasting Graves disease. MiXCR, applied by TCRdb to the multiplex PCR reads, yields one record per CDR3 protein. The sample contains around 500,000 distinct CDR3 sequences, 13% of which appear only once. This sample also belongs to another study, concerning T cells in Graves' hyperthyroidism and ophthalmopathy.

Here the sequenced sample was peripheral blood mononuclear cells (PBMCs), taken at new diagnosis, from a patient treated with antithyroid drugs. These receptors came from a man aged 30 to 45 with Graves disease. Each CDR3 is given with its conserved first and last residue. D genes are given only for firm matches. A clone size is listed for some rows: how often the clone was seen (once, few, many), or a class if it is expanded.

TRBV6-1	TRBJ1-1	many	-	TGTGCCAGCTTCGGGGGCTCCATGGGGACTGAAGCTTTCTTT	CASFGGSMGTEAFF
TRBV19	TRBJ2-1	-	-	TGTGCCAGTAGTATAGTGGGACTTGTCTCCTACAATGAGCAGTTCTTC	CASSIVGLVSYNEQFF
TRBV19	TRBJ2-7	-	-	TGTGCCAGTAGTCCGCCGATCGGAGCGCAGTACTTC	CASSPPIGAQYF
TRBV29-1	TRBJ1-1	-	TRBD1	TGCAGCGTTGCTCAGGGGGGCACTGAAGCTTTCTTT	CSVAQGGTEAFF
TRBV5-1	TRBJ2-1	many	-	TGCGCCAGCAGCTTAGAACTTAGCTCCTACAATGAGCAGTTCTTC	CASSLELSSYNEQFF
TRBV30	TRBJ2-3	many	-	TGTGCCTGGAACCTAGCCCTAGATACGCAGTATTTT	CAWNLALDTQYF
TRBV6-1	TRBJ2-7	many	TRBD2	TGTGCCAGCGGTGGGGTAGCGGGATTCGAGCAGTACTTC	CASGGVAGFEQYF
TRBV28	TRBJ2-5	many	-	TGTGCCAGCAGTTTAAGGGTCCTGGCTAGAAGACCCCAGACCCAGTACTTC	CASSLRVLARRPQTQYF
TRBV2	TRBJ2-3	many	TRBD2	TGTGCCACGCAGGGCGGGAGGAGCACAGATACGCAGTATTTT	CATQGGRSTDTQYF
TRBV18	TRBJ2-1	-	TRBD2	TGTGCCAGCTCACCGGGACTAGCGGGAGGCAGGGGCAATGAGCAGTTCTTC	CASSPGLAGGRGNEQFF
TRBV10-3	TRBJ2-5	many	TRBD2	TGTGCCATCAGTGAGGCCGGGACTAGCGGGAGTGAGACCCAGTACTTC	CAISEAGTSGSETQYF
TRBV10-2	TRBJ1-1	-	-	TGCGCCAGCAGTGAGCCCGTGTCTGAAGCTTTCTTT	CASSEPVSEAFF
TRBV2	TRBJ1-1	-	-	TGTGCCAGCTCACTAGGACCCCGGAACACTGAAGCTCTCTTT	CASSLGPRNTEALF
TRBV29-1	TRBJ2-2	-	TRBD1	TGCAGCGTCGGGACAGGGGAAACCGGGGAGCTGTTTTTT	CSVGTGETGELFF
TRBV7-2	TRBJ2-3	many	-	TGTGCCAGCAGCCAGTTGGGTACTGGAGATACGCAGTATTTT	CASSQLGTGDTQYF
TRBV3-1	TRBJ1-1	many	-	TGTGCCAGCAGCCCTAGATTTTACACTGAAGCTTTCTTT	CASSPRFYTEAFF
TRBV12-5	TRBJ1-1	many	TRBD1	TGTGCTAGTGGACAGGGGGGGAACACTGAAGCTTTCTTT	CASGQGGNTEAFF
TRBV12-3/TRBV12-4	TRBJ1-6	many	TRBD1	TGTGCCAGCAGCCCAGGGGGAGGATCACCCCTCCACTTT	CASSPGGGSPLHF
TRBV29-1	TRBJ2-7	many	-	TGCAGCGTTCAAGGCCGAGGGAGCCCGGACGAGCAGTACTTC	CSVQGRGSPDEQYF
TRBV27	TRBJ1-2	many	-	TGTGCCAGCAGTTTCATTCAGTCCACAGGTACGGGGACCTATGGCTACACCTTC	CASSFIQSTGTGTYGYTF
TRBV6-9	TRBJ2-7	few	-	TGCGCCAGCAGTGAATTTGGTACCGAGCAGTACTTC	CASSEFGTEQYF
TRBV11-3	TRBJ2-1	many	TRBD1	TGTGCCAGCAGCTTGGACAGGGGGCATGAGCAGTTCTTC	CASSLDRGHEQFF
TRBV10-3	TRBJ2-2	-	-	TGTGCCATCAGTGAGGACAGCACCGGGGAGCTGTTTTTT	CAISEDSTGELFF
TRBV6-1	TRBJ1-2	few	-	TGTGCCAGCAGTGAAGCTGAGTTCAGGGATGGCTACACCTTC	CASSEAEFRDGYTF
TRBV6-1	TRBJ2-1	many	TRBD2	TGTGCCAGCAGTCCAATCAGGGGGGGACTAGCGGGGGAGGGGGGCCTCTTC	CASSPIRGGLAGEGGLF
TRBV7-9	TRBJ2-7	many	TRBD1	TGTGCCAGCAGCTTAGTGGGGACAGGGGGCTACGAGCAGTACTTC	CASSLVGTGGYEQYF
TRBV6-5	TRBJ2-7	-	TRBD2	TGTGCCAGCAGTTACTCCACTAGCGGGAGCCTATCGTTGGGTGGCGAGCAGTACTTC	CASSYSTSGSLSLGGEQYF
TRBV20-1	TRBJ2-7	few	-	TGCAGTGCTAGAGATGGAACCAGACCCTACGAGCAGTACTTC	CSARDGTRPYEQYF
TRBV2	TRBJ2-3	many	-	TGTGCCAGCAGCTGGAAGGGAGGAACAGATACGCAGTATTTT	CASSWKGGTDTQYF
TRBV9	TRBJ2-3	-	-	TGTGCCAGCAGCGCCCACCTGGCTGATACGCAGTATTTT	CASSAHLADTQYF
TRBV18	TRBJ1-1	many	-	TGTGCCAGCTCACCTTCCCCCCGGGACACTGAAGCTTTCTTT	CASSPSPRDTEAFF
TRBV10-2	TRBJ1-5	few	-	TGCGCCAGCAGTGAGTTAGGGTATCAGCCCCAGCATTTT	CASSELGYQPQHF
TRBV11-2	TRBJ1-2	many	-	TGTGCCAGCAGCTTACTACTCCGCTATGGCTACACCTTC	CASSLLLRYGYTF
TRBV10-3	TRBJ2-3	-	-	TGTGCCATCAGTGAGTTGGGGATAGATACGCAGTATTTT	CAISELGIDTQYF
TRBV5-1	TRBJ1-1	many	-	TGCGCCAGCAGCTTGGTTCAAAGGAACACTGAAGCTTTCTTT	CASSLVQRNTEAFF
TRBV27	TRBJ1-1	many	TRBD1	TGTGCCAGCAAACTTTCAGGGGGCCTGTACACTGAAGCTTTCTTT	CASKLSGGLYTEAFF
TRBV2	TRBJ2-3	many	TRBD2	TGTGCCAGCAGTGAAGAGGGGACTAGCTTCGTGGCGCAGTATTTT	CASSEEGTSFVAQYF
TRBV27	TRBJ2-1	many	TRBD2	TGTGCCAGCAGCCGGACTAGCGAGTACAATGAGCAGTTCTTC	CASSRTSEYNEQFF
TRBV9	TRBJ2-7	-	-	TGTGCCAGCAGCGTAGAGGGCAGCGGTTACGAGCAGTACTTC	CASSVEGSGYEQYF
TRBV20-1	TRBJ2-7	many	-	TGCAGTGCTAGAGATCGACTGACGTCGTACGAGCAGTACTTC	CSARDRLTSYEQYF
TRBV7-9	TRBJ2-7	-	TRBD2	TGTGCCAGCAGTTCCCGACTAGCGGGAGAAGAGCAGTACTTC	CASSSRLAGEEQYF
TRBV11-2	TRBJ1-6	many	TRBD1	TGTGCCAGCAGCTTTACGACAGGGGCAAATTCACCCCTCCACTTT	CASSFTTGANSPLHF
TRBV25-1	TRBJ2-1	-	TRBD2	TGTGCCAGCAGTGAAAGAGGAGCTAGCGGGAGGGCGGATGAGCAGTTCTTC	CASSERGASGRADEQFF
TRBV3-1	TRBJ1-2	-	-	TGTGCCAGCAGCCCAGAGCGGGGACGGCTTAACTATGGCTACACCTTC	CASSPERGRLNYGYTF
TRBV7-9	TRBJ2-3	many	-	TGTGCCAGCAGCTTAGGATCCTCTGGTCGGCCCCACACAGATACGCAGTATTTT	CASSLGSSGRPHTDTQYF
TRBV29-1	TRBJ2-1	many	-	TGCAGCGTAGGGACGGATTACAATGAGCAGTTCTTC	CSVGTDYNEQFF
TRBV3-1	TRBJ2-5	-	TRBD2	TGTGCCAGCAGCCAAGATCTAGCGGGAGTACAAGAGACCCAGTACTTC	CASSQDLAGVQETQYF
TRBV7-8	TRBJ1-1	many	TRBD1	TGTGCCAGCAGCCCGGGGACAGGGGGCTGGAGGGACACTGAAGCTTTCTTT	CASSPGTGGWRDTEAFF
TRBV11-2	TRBJ2-1	many	TRBD2	TGTGCCAGCAGCCCTCAGCGGGACTTTTACAATGAGCAGTTCTTC	CASSPQRDFYNEQFF
TRBV14	TRBJ2-1	many	-	TGTGCCAGCACCTTAAACCGGGGAAATGAGCAGTTCTTC	CASTLNRGNEQFF
TRBV24-1	TRBJ2-7	many	TRBD2	TGTGCCACCAGTCACGGCGGGAGGTCCTACGAGCAGTACTTC	CATSHGGRSYEQYF